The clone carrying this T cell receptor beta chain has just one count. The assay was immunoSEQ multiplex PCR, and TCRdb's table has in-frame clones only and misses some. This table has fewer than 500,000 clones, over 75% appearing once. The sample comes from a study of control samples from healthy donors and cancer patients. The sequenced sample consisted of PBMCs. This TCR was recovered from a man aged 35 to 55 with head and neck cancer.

CDR3 sequence (DNA): TGTGCCAGCAGCCCACGACAGGGTTCCAAAAACATTCAGTACTTC. This codes for CASSPRQGSKNIQYF. This rearrangement joins TRBV27 to TRBJ2-4; 7 nucleotides align to TRBD1. The J segment lost 2 bases and the V segment lost 6 bases, leaving 7 bases of the junction unmatched. CDR3 length equals 15 residues. The germline V gene has CDR1 MNHEY and CDR2 SMNVEV (reference sequence).